The source of this T cell receptor (beta chain) is a study of blood T cells in healthy people across ages. A second PCR, run for about 6 to 12 cycles, used a sample-barcoded 5' primer plus a J-beta primer mix. MiXCR, run by TCRdb on the 5' RACE reads, gives a single entry per CDR3 protein. The sample comprises some 1.1 million distinct CDR3 sequences, more than 30% of which are singletons, and under 15% rests with the top ten. The sequenced sample was blood. The source is a man younger than 35 in good health.

The CDR3 DNA is TGTGCCAGCAGTTCGCGGAGATGGCGGTCCTACAATGAGCAGTTCTTC. It specifies CASSSRRWRSYNEQFF. The J gene is TRBJ2-1, the V gene TRBV6-5, with no clear D. From germline, CDR1 is MNHEY and CDR2 SVGAGI. This CDR3 region has 16 residues. V lost 4 bases and J 1 base, leaving 14 bases between the germline ends.